The T cell receptor (beta chain) under discussion was sequenced for a study of T cell responses to AZD1222 COVID-19 vaccine. About this clone: Its matching antigen is unknown.

Profiled with immunoSEQ multiplex PCR; TCRdb holds only in-frame clones, not every one. The repertoire has 130,000 to 150,000 clones, 85% to 95% of them found once; the top ten carry 9.5% to 15%. Overall study results and limits: Just 6 or 7 people given AZD1222 tested seropositive at baseline. Spike-specific TCR depth and breadth grew after two AZD1222 doses. Per reports, nearly half of all spike-specific TCRs target regions that are unmutated in variants.

V lost 0 bases, J lost 2 bases, and 15 bases lay in between. The CDR3 runs to 17 residues. Looked up from germline, CDR1 is SGHKS and CDR2 is YYEKEE (reference sequence). This receptor was obtained from an adult who had recovered from COVID-19. The specimen was peripheral blood, collected after recovery from COVID-19. The chain recombines TRBV5-5 with TRBJ2-1; D is undetermined. This CDR3 is CASSLDGWRTAYNEQFF. For the CDR3, the DNA is TGTGCCAGCAGCTTGGATGGGTGGCGGACCGCCTACAATGAGCAGTTCTTC.